These 13 T cell receptor beta chains were all obtained from the same sample, sequenced in a study of T cell responses to AZD1222 COVID-19 vaccine. The method was immunoSEQ multiplex PCR; TCRdb's version includes in-frame clones alone and lacks a portion of them. The table shows fewer than 120,000 clones, with about 81% occurring only once. This specimen was peripheral blood, taken on day 0 of AZD1222 vaccination. These receptors all stem from an adult in good health.

This clone has only one observation. The chain has TRBV28 and TRBJ1-2; unclear D gene. The CDR3 contains 15 residues. With 6 bases removed from V and 0 bases from J, the gap between germline ends came to 14 bases. Germline values: CDR1 MDHEN, CDR2 SYDVKM. The CDR3 loop is CASRAQPTTNYGYTF. The CDR3 nucleotides are TGTGCCAGCAGGGCACAGCCTACAACTAACTATGGCTACACCTTC.

The chain links TRBV4-3 to TRBJ2-1, with 7 bases lining up with TRBD1. With V trimmed by 3 bases and J by 7 bases, 21 bases remained unmatched. CDR1 is LGHNA, CDR2 YSLEER, per germline. The CDR3 contains 19 residues. The CDR3 DNA sequence: TGCGCCAGCAGCCAGGACCCTGCCCATAATCTCAACAGGGGTAATGAGCAGTTCTTC. It codes for CASSQDPAHNLNRGNEQFF.

The rearrangement joins TRBV7-2 to TRBJ2-2; the match to TRBD2 covers 9 bases. Germline assignment: CDR1 SGHTA and CDR2 FQGNSA. V lost 3 bases to trimming and J lost 3 bases; unmatched junction nucleotides: 5. This CDR3 region has 16 residues. The CDR3 loop reads CASSFGLALHTGELFF. CDR3 nucleotides: TGTGCCAGCAGCTTCGGACTAGCGTTACACACCGGGGAGCTGTTTTTT.

The chain joins TRBV11-2 to TRBJ2-1; TRBD2 matches 14 bases. From germline, CDR1 is SGHAT and CDR2 FQNNGV. The V gene end was trimmed by 1 base and the J gene end by 6 bases; junction bases not matched to a gene: 11. This CDR3 contains 19 residues. CDR3 in amino acids: CASSLVRTSGRNRSNEQFF. Here the CDR3 DNA reads TGTGCCAGCAGCTTAGTTCGGACTAGCGGGAGGAATCGTTCCAATGAGCAGTTCTTC.

The gene calls are TRBV6-5 and TRBJ1-2; 7 bases map to TRBD1. The germline V gene has CDR1 MNHEY and CDR2 SVGAGI. CDR3 length: 16 amino acids. With V trimmed by 1 base and J by 0 bases, 5 bases remained unmatched. The CDR3, as DNA: TGTGCCAGCAGTTACTTGGGACAGATTGCTAACTATGGCTACACCTTC. Protein sequence: CASSYLGQIANYGYTF.

This sequence joins TRBV6-2 or TRBV6-3 and TRBJ2-5; no clear D gene. The V end lost 0 bases, the J end lost 2 bases, and 7 bases lay between the germline ends. CDR1 and CDR2 from the germline V gene are MNHEY and SVGEGT. CDR3 size: 14 residues. The CDR3 region is CASSYSSRQETQYF. The CDR3 DNA reads TGTGCCAGCAGTTACTCGAGCAGGCAAGAGACCCAGTACTTC.

This chain joins TRBV20-1 and TRBJ2-5, with D hard to call. The germline V gene has CDR1 DFQATT and CDR2 SNEGSKA (reference sequence). The CDR3 is made up of 10 amino acids. With 4 bases removed from V and 2 bases from J, the gap between germline ends came to 2 bases. Written as DNA, the CDR3 is TGCAGTGCTATACAAGAGACCCAGTACTTC. This gives the protein CSAIQETQYF.

This clone was found once. This chain links TRBV24-1 with TRBJ2-1; tentative D call: TRBD1 (5 bases). In germline, CDR1 is KGHDR, CDR2 SFDVKD. V gave up 3 bases and J gave up 6 bases, with 17 bases separating them. The CDR3 runs 16 residues. As DNA, the CDR3 is TGTGCCACCAGTGATCCCCAGGGTTCCCTGGGCAATGAGCAGTTCTTC. Protein sequence: CATSDPQGSLGNEQFF.

V gene TRBV2 combines with J gene TRBJ2-5; 7 bases are a match to TRBD2. The CDR3 has 14 amino acids. The J segment lost 6 bases and the V segment lost 4 bases, leaving 8 bases of the junction unmatched. Germline lookup yields CDR1 SNHLY and CDR2 FYNNEI. CDR3 region: CASSASGPGKTQYF. For the CDR3, the DNA is TGTGCCAGCAGTGCTAGCGGCCCGGGGAAGACCCAGTACTTC.

This sequence joins TRBV24-1 and TRBJ2-4; D gene uncertain. V was clipped by 2 bases and J by 7 bases, with 8 bases between them. The V gene's germline CDR1 is KGHDR and CDR2 SFDVKD. The CDR3 runs to 13 residues. CDR3 protein: CATSDSNSNIQYF. The CDR3 DNA is TGTGCCACCAGTGATTCCAATTCGAACATTCAGTACTTC.

The V call is TRBV5-3, the J call TRBJ2-5; D is perhaps TRBD2 (6 bases). TRBV5-3 is placed among ORFs of uncertain function. CDR3 length: 17 amino acids. V lost 2 bases and J lost 5, with 22 bases in between. The CDR3 loop reads CARSFRLAYYRGETQYF. For the CDR3, the DNA is TGTGCCAGAAGCTTCCGGCTAGCGTATTACCGGGGGGAGACCCAGTACTTC.

The chain employs TRBV19 and TRBJ1-5; D unclear. Germline lookup yields CDR1 LNHDA and CDR2 SQIVND (reference sequence). Trimming pared 8 bases from V and 4 bases from J, leaving 12 bases between. The CDR3 runs 13 residues. CDR3 residues: CASCDRPNQPQHF. DNA of the CDR3: TGTGCCAGTTGCGACCGACCAAATCAGCCCCAGCATTTT.

This clone was found once. The rearrangement uses TRBV28 and TRBJ2-2; TRBD2 agrees at 7 bases. This CDR3 spans 15 amino acids. The V gene's germline CDR1 is MDHEN and CDR2 SYDVKM. Trimming at V came to 3 bases and at J to 0 bases, leaving 1 base not matched to a gene. CDR3 in amino acids: CASSFAGANTGELFF. CDR3 DNA sequence: TGTGCCAGCAGTTTCGCGGGAGCGAACACCGGGGAGCTGTTTTTT.